This TCR beta chain was sequenced during a study of blood T cell repertoires in COVID-19. Study overall: The United States, Italy and Spain were the sources of the acute and convalescent COVID-19 samples. T cells, B-cell-depleted T cells, or PBMCs supplied cDNA or gDNA.

Per the original data handling: The assay estimated nucleated cells by amplifying reference gene primers. Using immunoSEQ multiplex PCR, the repertoire was profiled, and TCRdb retains in-frame clones only, with some absent. The V and J calls and clone size were taken over from that table, and D and trimming were inferred from the DNA. The profile covers some 88,000 clones, with about 90% appearing a single time and around 2% taken by the ten largest. V lost 3 bases and J lost 5, with 25 bases in between. The CDR3 is 18 amino acids. In germline, CDR1 is SEHNR, CDR2 FQNEAQ (reference sequence). The chain uses TRBV7-9 and TRBJ1-2, with TRBD1 as a possible D gene (5 bases). The TCR originated in a human donor with active COVID-19. The donor label of this sample is uncertain. Sequencing input: peripheral blood. Written as DNA, the CDR3 is TGTGCCAGCAGCTTTGCGGCACCGAATCCTAGACAGAATTATGGCTACACCTTC. Amino acid sequence: CASSFAAPNPRQNYGYTF.